This T cell receptor (beta chain) was identified during a study of T cell changes during pregnancy in multiple sclerosis. Clones were read by immunoSEQ multiplex PCR, and TCRdb kept only the in-frame ones, dropping some. The table has just under 95,000 clones, roughly 92% seen once. The V gene end was trimmed by 0 bases and the J gene end by 3 bases; junction bases not matched to a gene: 10. The CDR3 length is 17 residues. CDR1 and CDR2 from the germline V gene are SGHRS and YFSETQ. This clone was found once. The chain joins TRBV5-1 to TRBJ1-1; 8 nucleotides align to TRBD1. The TCR comes from a female donor with multiple sclerosis, enrolled in a pregnancy study. Sequencing used peripheral blood, obtained in the first trimester of pregnancy. The CDR3 region is CASSLGGTGQGYTEAFF. The CDR3 DNA sequence: TGCGCCAGCAGCTTGGGCGGTACAGGACAGGGTTACACTGAAGCTTTCTTT.